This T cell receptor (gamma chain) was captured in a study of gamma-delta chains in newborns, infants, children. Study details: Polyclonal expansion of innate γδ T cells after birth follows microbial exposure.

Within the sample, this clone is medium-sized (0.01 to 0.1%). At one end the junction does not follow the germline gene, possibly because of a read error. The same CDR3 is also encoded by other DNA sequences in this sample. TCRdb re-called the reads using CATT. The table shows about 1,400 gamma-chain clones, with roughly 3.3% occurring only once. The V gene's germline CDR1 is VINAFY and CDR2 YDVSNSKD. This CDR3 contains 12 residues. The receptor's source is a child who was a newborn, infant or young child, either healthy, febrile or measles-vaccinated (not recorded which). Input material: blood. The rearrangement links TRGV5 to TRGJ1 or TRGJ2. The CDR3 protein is CATWDLNYTKLF. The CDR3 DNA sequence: TGTGCCACCTGGGACCTAAATTATACGAAACTCTTT.